This TCR beta chain was recovered during a study of Ad26.COV2.S vaccination and SARS-CoV-2 variants. In the study overall: Into the muscle, Ad26.COV2.S was dosed once or twice, 56 days apart.

Between the trimmed V and J ends, which lost 3 bases and 6 bases, there was a span of 12 bases. The germline V gene has CDR1 SNHLY and CDR2 FYNNEI. This CDR3 has 14 amino acids. Treatment indicated: around 19 received Ad26.COV2.S at low or high dose, single or two shots; 5 received placebo; per-sample allocation not given. The samples were gathered on day 63 after the first injection of vaccine or placebo. Adults aged 18-55 years in Boston included the donor. Libraries were prepared by immunoSEQ multiplex PCR; TCRdb keeps only in-frame clonotypes and omits some of them. The sample lists 400,000 to 450,000 clones; about 92% were seen once. This clone was found once. What it binds is not known. Study results and limitations: Breadth measured for non-spike TCRs was similar across vaccine and placebo recipients.

The source was peripheral blood, collected in a trial of Ad26.COV2.S vaccine versus placebo. The clonotype originates from a person between 18 and 65 years old who received the Ad26.COV2.S COVID-19 vaccine or a placebo. The chain is built from TRBV2 and TRBJ1-5; perhaps TRBD1 as D (6 bases). The CDR3 reads CASSDQGPTQPQHF. In nucleotides, the CDR3 is TGTGCCAGCAGTGATCAGGGGCCGACTCAGCCCCAGCATTTT.